These T cell receptor beta chains were read from a single sample in a study of blood T cell repertoires in COVID-19. TCRdb's copy holds only in-frame clones and misses some; the assay was immunoSEQ multiplex PCR. The sample carries approximately 250,000 clones, over 80% recorded once. Material for sequencing was peripheral blood. The receptors were gathered from a woman in her forties who had recovered from COVID-19. CDR3s include the opening cysteine and the closing phenylalanine or tryptophan. D genes are given only for firm matches. Clone size is stated in some rows and not others, as once, few, many or a class when expanded.

J: TRBJ1-6; size: .; D: .; V: TRBV7-2; CDR3: CATHRNINSPLHF; DNA: TGTGCCACACACAGGAATATTAATTCACCCCTCCACTTT
J: TRBJ2-2; size: .; D: .; V: TRBV19; CDR3: CASSIGEETATGELFF; DNA: TGTGCCAGTAGTATAGGGGAGGAGACAGCCACCGGGGAGCTGTTTTTT
J: TRBJ2-1; size: .; D: .; V: TRBV6-4; CDR3: CASSENGEPPNEQFF; DNA: TGTGCCAGCAGTGAAAACGGGGAACCCCCCAACGAGCAGTTCTTC
J: TRBJ1-3; size: .; D: TRBD1; V: TRBV6-6; CDR3: CASRGTGTVGNTIYF; DNA: TGTGCCAGCAGGGGAACCGGGACAGTTGGAAACACCATATATTTT
J: TRBJ1-4; size: .; D: TRBD1; V: TRBV10-3; CDR3: CAIRPGQGNEKLFF; DNA: TGTGCCATCAGACCGGGACAGGGGAATGAAAAACTGTTTTTT
J: TRBJ1-1; size: once; D: .; V: TRBV5-1; CDR3: CASSWTEGAEAFF; DNA: TGCGCCAGCAGCTGGACCGAGGGGGCTGAAGCTTTCTTT
J: TRBJ2-7; size: few; D: TRBD2; V: TRBV2; CDR3: CASSLERGGSYEQYF; DNA: TGTGCCAGCAGTTTGGAACGGGGGGGGTCCTACGAGCAGTACTTC
J: TRBJ2-4; size: .; D: .; V: TRBV15; CDR3: CATSRAPGAGKNIQYF; DNA: TGTGCCACCAGCAGGGCCCCTGGGGCAGGGAAAAACATTCAGTACTTC
J: TRBJ1-1; size: few; D: .; V: TRBV7-2; CDR3: CASSMYRANTEAFF; DNA: TGTGCCAGCAGCATGTACAGGGCGAACACTGAAGCTTTCTTT
J: TRBJ1-3; size: once; D: .; V: TRBV20-1; CDR3: CSAGDSPRGNTIYF; DNA: TGCAGTGCTGGTGACAGCCCGAGGGGAAACACCATATATTTT
J: TRBJ1-5; size: .; D: .; V: TRBV28; CDR3: CASSSPGHLGNQPQHF; DNA: TGTGCCAGCAGTTCCCCGGGACACTTAGGCAATCAGCCCCAGCATTTT
J: TRBJ1-5; size: .; D: .; V: TRBV28; CDR3: CASSLSGIPQHF; DNA: TGTGCCAGCAGTTTATCCGGGATCCCCCAGCATTTT
J: TRBJ2-7; size: .; D: .; V: TRBV24-1; CDR3: CATSDTGLTREQYF; DNA: TGTGCCACCAGTGACACGGGACTGACTCGGGAGCAGTACTTC
J: TRBJ2-1; size: .; D: .; V: TRBV6-5; CDR3: CASYYNEQFF; DNA: TGTGCCAGCTATTACAATGAGCAGTTCTTC
J: TRBJ1-5; size: few; D: .; V: TRBV5-4; CDR3: CASSLYGVNQPQHF; DNA: TGTGCCAGCAGCTTGTACGGAGTTAATCAGCCCCAGCATTTT
J: TRBJ2-7; size: .; D: .; V: TRBV5-4; CDR3: CASSLKQDKDEQYF; DNA: TGTGCCAGCAGCTTGAAACAGGACAAAGATGAGCAGTACTTC
J: TRBJ1-2; size: .; D: .; V: TRBV10-3; CDR3: CATRGETYGYTF; DNA: TGTGCCACCCGGGGGGAAACCTATGGCTACACCTTC
J: TRBJ2-1; size: .; D: TRBD1; V: TRBV14; CDR3: CASSQVYGKQGASGGNEQFF; DNA: TGTGCCAGCAGCCAAGTGTACGGAAAACAGGGGGCGTCAGGAGGCAATGAGCAGTTCTTC
J: TRBJ1-1; size: once; D: .; V: TRBV5-4; CDR3: CASSSAGRWTEAFF; DNA: TGTGCCAGCAGCTCGGCGGGGAGGTGGACTGAAGCTTTCTTT
J: TRBJ2-2; size: few; D: .; V: TRBV6-5; CDR3: CASSKSGDTGELFF; DNA: TGTGCCAGCAGTAAATCAGGGGACACCGGGGAGCTGTTTTTT
J: TRBJ1-4; size: once; D: .; V: TRBV3-1/TRBV3-2; CDR3: CASSQDIAYGGEKLFF; DNA: TGTGCCAGCAGCCAAGATATCGCTTACGGAGGGGAAAAACTGTTTTTT
J: TRBJ2-3; size: .; D: .; V: TRBV29-1; CDR3: CSVRRLLGDTQYF; DNA: TGCAGCGTGCGTAGGCTACTAGGAGATACGCAGTATTTT
J: TRBJ1-1; size: .; D: .; V: TRBV28; CDR3: CASRSYEYLSSRAEAFF; DNA: TGTGCCAGCCGGTCCTACGAGTACTTATCATCGCGCGCTGAAGCTTTCTTT